One T cell receptor beta chain is described in this entry. These data are taken from a study of blood T cell repertoires in COVID-19. Study in general: The samples span acute and convalescent COVID-19 from the United States, Italy and Spain. The cDNA or gDNA used as material had been derived from T cells, B-cell-depleted T cells, or PBMCs.

CDR1 and CDR2 (germline): SNHLY, FYNNEI. CDR3 length: 18 residues. After removal of 1 base from V and 5 bases from J, the junction contained 13 bases not matched to a gene. As handled by the study authors: Nucleated cell number was recorded as an estimate derived from reference gene primer amplification. Assay used: immunoSEQ multiplex PCR; TCRdb lists only in-frame clones, some missing. V, J and clone size derive from that table, while D and trimming were established from the DNA sequence. The table lists under 85,000 clones, nearly 90% of them singletons. Sequencing used peripheral blood. The source of this sequence is a man aged 45 to 65 with acute or convalescent COVID-19. The chain has TRBV2 and TRBJ2-5; 10 positions agree with TRBD2. CDR3 nucleotide sequence: TGTGCCAGCAGTGAAGGCTTCAGCGTTAGCGGGAGGTCCGAGACCCAGTACTTC. Amino acids: CASSEGFSVSGRSETQYF.